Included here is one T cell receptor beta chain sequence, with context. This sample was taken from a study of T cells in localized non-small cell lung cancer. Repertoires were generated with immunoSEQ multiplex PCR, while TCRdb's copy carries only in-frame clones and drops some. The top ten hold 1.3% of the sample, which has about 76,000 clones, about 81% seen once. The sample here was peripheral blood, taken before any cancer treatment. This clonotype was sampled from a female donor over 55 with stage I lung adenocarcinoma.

The CDR3 bases are TGTGCCAGCAGTTCCTCAGGGGGCCCTGGAAACACCATATATTTT. Amino acids: CASSSSGGPGNTIYF. V and J are TRBV27 and TRBJ1-3, with 8 positions matching TRBD1. The germline V gene encodes CDR1 MNHEY and CDR2 SMNVEV (reference sequence). V shed 4 bases, J shed 2 bases, and the junction held 4 bases outside the gene matches. This CDR3 region has 15 residues.